These 32 T cell receptor beta chains originate from one sample sequenced in a study of T cells in tuberculosis. Method: immunoSEQ multiplex PCR; TCRdb's copy keeps in-frame clones and lacks some. The sample lists around 43,000 clones; 95% were seen once. The sequencing input was PBMCs. These receptors all stem from a donor between 5 and 29 years old with latent tuberculosis or without tuberculosis infection.

The chain uses TRBV27 and TRBJ1-2; D not certain. Deletions cut 10 bases from V and 8 bases from J, with 20 bases between. Germline assignment: CDR1 MNHEY and CDR2 SMNVEV (reference sequence). The CDR3 loop spans 13 amino acids. In nucleotides, the CDR3 is TGTGCCACTTCGTTTGGGGTAGGAGGCGGCTACACCTTC. It yields the protein CATSFGVGGGYTF.

V usage is TRBV29-1 and J usage is TRBJ2-3; the D gene is possibly TRBD2 (6 bases). The CDR3 is 15 amino acids. Trimming shortened V by 0 bases and J by 1 base, and 11 bases separated the two germline ends. Germline V gives CDR1 SQVTM, CDR2 ANQGSEA. The CDR3 region is CSVEDGGLGTDTQYF. The CDR3 nucleotides read TGCAGCGTTGAAGATGGAGGGTTGGGCACAGATACGCAGTATTTT.

The gene calls are TRBV28 and TRBJ2-7; 7 bases line up with TRBD1. There are 14 residues in the CDR3. Trimming cost V 2 bases and J 2 bases; bases outside gene matches: 3. Germline V gene sequence: CDR1 MDHEN, CDR2 SYDVKM. The CDR3 sequence: CASSLGQVAYEQYF. The CDR3 nucleotides are TGTGCCAGCAGTTTAGGACAGGTAGCCTACGAGCAGTACTTC.

The rearrangement links TRBV5-6 to TRBJ1-2, with 7 bases fitting TRBD1. The length of the CDR3 is 14 residues. V gave up 4 bases and J gave up 4 bases; unmatched junction bases: 7. CDR1 SGHDT and CDR2 YYEEEE come from the germline V gene. In nucleotides, the CDR3 is TGTGCCAGCAGCGCCTGGGACAGCGTCTATGGCTACACCTTC. Residues: CASSAWDSVYGYTF.

The chain recombines TRBV19 with TRBJ1-1; D perhaps matches TRBD1 (6 bases). The V end lost 3 bases, the J end lost 1 base, and 9 bases lay between the germline ends. Germline assignment: CDR1 LNHDA and CDR2 SQIVND (reference sequence). The CDR3 length is 14 residues. The CDR3 region has the DNA TGTGCCAGTAGTATTGGGGGCAAGAACACTGAAGCTTTCTTT. Amino acid sequence: CASSIGGKNTEAFF.

V gene TRBV6-5 combines with J gene TRBJ1-2, with D unclear. The V and J ends lost 5 bases and 5 bases respectively, with 18 bases between them. Germline-derived CDR1 and CDR2 are MNHEY and SVGAGI. CDR3 length: 15 amino acids. The CDR3 DNA reads as TGTGCCAGCAGTCCCCTTCCGGTCGGACTATATGGCTACACCTTC. This translates into CASSPLPVGLYGYTF.

This clone was observed a single time. This chain links TRBV7-9 with TRBJ1-6; D ambiguous. CDR3 length: 13 amino acids. Germline lookup yields CDR1 SEHNR and CDR2 FQNEAQ (reference sequence). The V and J ends lost 8 bases and 7 bases respectively, with 12 bases between them. CDR3 bases: TGTGCCAGCCGTCCGCAGGAAAATTCACCCCTCCACTTT. As protein: CASRPQENSPLHF.

The V and J genes are TRBV18 and TRBJ1-1; weak D call: TRBD1 (5 bases). The CDR3 covers 12 residues. Trimming stripped 6 bases from V and 1 base from J, with 6 bases between. The germline V gene encodes CDR1 KGHSH and CDR2 LQKENI. As DNA, the CDR3 is TGTGCCAGCTCGACAGAGAACACTGAAGCTTTCTTT. Translating it yields CASSTENTEAFF.

V is TRBV10-2 and J is TRBJ2-7, with 10 positions matching TRBD2. The CDR3 loop spans 18 amino acids. The V and J ends lost 8 bases and 4 bases, in that order; junction bases with no gene match: 20. Germline V gene data show CDR1 as WSHSY and CDR2 as SAAADI. The CDR3 DNA is TGCGCCAGCGGAGAGTCGTTTTGGCTAGCGGGGGTAGGGTACGAGCAGTACTTC. Amino acids: CASGESFWLAGVGYEQYF.

The V call is TRBV30, the J call TRBJ1-1; a possible D gene is TRBD1 (5 bases). V was trimmed by 2 bases and J by 4 bases, leaving 14 bases between them. This CDR3 is built from 14 residues. Germline values: CDR1 GTSNPN, CDR2 SVGIG (reference sequence). The CDR3 here is CAWSWRGRGTEAFF. The CDR3 region has the DNA TGTGCCTGGAGTTGGAGGGGTAGAGGCACTGAAGCTTTCTTT.

The chain links TRBV5-1 to TRBJ1-4; a possible D gene is TRBD1 (6 bases). Germline CDR1 is SGHRS and CDR2 is YFSETQ. Deletions cut 0 bases from V and 5 bases from J, with 11 bases between. This CDR3 has 15 residues. The CDR3: CASSLVATGNEKLFF. For the CDR3, the DNA is TGCGCCAGCAGCTTGGTGGCTACAGGGAATGAAAAACTGTTTTTT.

The CDR3 protein is CASSSQGSTEAFF. In nucleotides, the CDR3 is TGTGCCAGTAGTTCCCAGGGGAGCACTGAAGCTTTCTTT. The chain combines TRBV19 with TRBJ1-1, with D maybe TRBD1 (6 bases). Germline values: CDR1 LNHDA, CDR2 SQIVND (reference sequence). V lost 5 bases, J lost 4 bases, and 11 bases lay in between. This CDR3 has 13 amino acids. The full variable domain, in which reference TRBV19 and TRBJ1-1 provide the parts outside the CDR3, is DGGITQSPKYLFRKEGQNVTLSCEQNLNHDAMYWYRQDPGQGLRLIYYSQIVNDFQKGDIAEGYSVSREKKESFPLTVTSAQKNPTAFYLCASSSQGSTEAFFGQGTRLTVV.

V and J are TRBV7-3 and TRBJ1-6, with D possibly being TRBD1 (5 bases). V dropped 6 bases and J dropped 6 bases, with 12 bases sitting between them. Germline lookup yields CDR1 SGHTA and CDR2 FQGTGA. The CDR3 covers 14 residues. CDR3 residues: CASSPWGSNSPLHF. Written as DNA, the CDR3 is TGTGCCAGCAGTCCCTGGGGCTCTAATTCACCCCTCCACTTT.

Only one count was recorded for this clone. The chain couples TRBV7-2 to TRBJ1-1; D gene uncertain. This CDR3 comprises 12 residues. Looked up from germline, CDR1 is SGHTA and CDR2 is FQGNSA. V was pared by 3 bases and J by 2 bases, with 4 bases between. The DNA for the CDR3 is TGTGCCAGCAGCTTCTTAAACACTGAAGCTTTCTTT. The encoded protein is CASSFLNTEAFF. Supplemented by reference TRBV7-2 and TRBJ1-1, the full variable domain reads GAGVSQSPSNKVTEKGKDVELRCDPISGHTALYWYRQSLGQGLEFLIYFQGNSAPDKSGLPSDRFSAERTGGSVSTLTIQRTQQEDSAVYLCASSFLNTEAFFGQGTRLTVV.

The gene calls are TRBV18 and TRBJ1-1; TRBD1 might be the D (6 bases). The CDR3 sequence is 15 residues long. Trimming shortened V by 5 bases and J by 5 bases, and 18 bases separated the two germline ends. Per germline, CDR1 KGHSH and CDR2 LQKENI. As DNA, the CDR3 is TGTGCCAGCTCAACAAAACAGGGTCCCGCAACTGAAGCTTTCTTT. This sequence encodes CASSTKQGPATEAFF.

V is TRBV5-8 and J is TRBJ2-5; a weak D match, TRBD1 (5 bases). The CDR3 spans 18 residues. Germline V gives CDR1 SGHTS, CDR2 YDEGEE. Deletions cut 0 bases from V and 4 bases from J, with 22 bases between. The CDR3 reads CASSLALIRAPQVETQYF. As DNA, the CDR3 is TGTGCCAGCAGCTTGGCCCTAATCAGGGCACCTCAGGTAGAGACCCAGTACTTC. Based on the CDR3 plus reference TRBV5-8 and TRBJ2-5, the full variable domain is EAGVTQSPTHLIKTRGQQATLRCSPISGHTSVYWYQQALGLGLQFLLWYDEGEERNRGNFPPRFSGRQFPNYSSELNVNALELEDSALYLCASSLALIRAPQVETQYFGPGTRLLVL.

The rearrangement links TRBV18 to TRBJ1-1; possible D gene TRBD1, 5 bases. V shed 10 bases and J shed 10 bases, with 22 bases lying between them. Germline CDR1 reads KGHSH; CDR2 reads LQKENI. The CDR3 spans 13 residues. The CDR3 reads CATQEGQAVPAFF. Here the CDR3 DNA reads TGTGCCACCCAGGAGGGGCAGGCCGTCCCAGCTTTCTTT.

The chain recombines TRBV7-6 with TRBJ2-5; 8 bases agree with TRBD2. J was trimmed by 4 bases and V by 6 bases; bases with no gene match: 7. In germline, CDR1 is SGHVS, CDR2 FNYEAQ. The CDR3 is 14 amino acids. CDR3 sequence: CASSLDGRGETQYF. The CDR3 DNA is TGTGCCAGCAGTCTAGACGGGAGGGGAGAGACCCAGTACTTC.

This clone was detected once. V gene TRBV28 combines with J gene TRBJ1-5; a possible D gene is TRBD1 (5 bases). Trimming left V 6 bases short and J 1 base short, with 10 bases between. The CDR3 is made up of 14 amino acids. The V gene's germline CDR1 is MDHEN and CDR2 SYDVKM. CDR3 region: CASSSGGSNQPQHF. The CDR3 nucleotides are TGTGCCAGCAGCTCGGGGGGGAGCAATCAGCCCCAGCATTTT. The full variable domain, its missing parts supplied by reference TRBV28 and TRBJ1-5, is DVKVTQSSRYLVKRTGEKVFLECVQDMDHENMFWYRQDPGLGLRLIYFSYDVKMKEKGDIPEGYSVSREKKERFSLILESASTNQTSMYLCASSSGGSNQPQHFGDGTRLSIL.

The chain employs TRBV6-4 and TRBJ1-1; the match to TRBD1 covers 9 bases. CDR1 MRHNA and CDR2 SNTAGT come from the germline V gene. This CDR3 comprises 13 residues. J gave up 6 bases and V 6 bases, and 5 bases lay outside the gene matches. The CDR3 DNA is TGTGCCAGCAGATCGACAGGGGGGTCTGAAGCTTTCTTT. This translates into CASRSTGGSEAFF.

The V call is TRBV11-2, the J call TRBJ2-3; perhaps TRBD1 as D (5 bases). The CDR3 is 15 amino acids. Germline V gene data show CDR1 as SGHAT and CDR2 as FQNNGV. V lost 4 bases to trimming and J lost 0 bases, with 11 bases between them. CDR3 region: CASSSPTASTDTQYF. The CDR3 bases are TGTGCCAGCAGCTCTCCGACAGCTAGCACAGATACGCAGTATTTT.

The CDR3 sequence: CASSGAGQGVPYEQYF. In DNA, the CDR3 is TGTGCCAGCAGTGGGGCAGGACAGGGGGTTCCCTACGAGCAGTACTTC. The J gene is TRBJ2-7, the V gene TRBV28, with 10 bases lining up with TRBD1. After removal of 5 bases from V and 2 bases from J, the junction contained 9 bases not matched to a gene. This CDR3 region has 16 residues. Germline CDR1 and CDR2: MDHEN and SYDVKM.

J is TRBJ1-2 and V is TRBV4-1, with TRBD1 identical over 8 bases. V was clipped by 7 bases and J by 5 bases; unmatched bases: 15. The CDR3 runs 16 residues. Germline CDR1 reads MGHRA; CDR2 reads YSYEKL. The DNA of the CDR3 is TGCGCCAGCAACCAGCGATATAGTAACAGGGGGTATGGCTACACCTTC. Translated: CASNQRYSNRGYGYTF.

The chain couples TRBV6-1 to TRBJ2-7; 14 nucleotides match TRBD2. Germline-derived CDR1 and CDR2 are MNHNS and SASEGT. The CDR3 sequence is 17 residues long. After removal of 4 bases from V and 0 bases from J, the junction contained 5 bases not matched to a gene. DNA of the CDR3: TGTGCCAGCAGTGGATCCGGGACTAGCGGGGGCTCCTACGAGCAGTACTTC. Protein: CASSGSGTSGGSYEQYF.

This chain joins TRBV18 and TRBJ2-7, with 11 bases aligning to TRBD2. Unmatched junction bases numbered 3, after V lost 3 bases and J lost 2 bases. The CDR3 covers 15 residues. Germline V gene data show CDR1 as KGHSH and CDR2 as LQKENI. CDR3 in DNA: TGTGCCAGCTCACCCGGGACTAGCGGAACCTACGAGCAGTACTTC. It is translated as CASSPGTSGTYEQYF.

The CDR3 DNA is TGTGCCAGCAGCTCCCTCGGGGGGGGCACTGAAGCTTTCTTT. Translated: CASSSLGGGTEAFF. The chain employs TRBV7-3 and TRBJ1-1, with D perhaps matching TRBD1 (5 bases). The CDR3 covers 14 residues. From germline, CDR1 is SGHTA and CDR2 FQGTGA. Between the trimmed V and J ends, which lost 4 bases and 4 bases, there was a span of 13 bases.

The chain employs TRBV19 and TRBJ1-5; 7 bases are a match to TRBD1. There are 13 residues in the CDR3. Germline trimming cut 7 bases from V and 7 bases from J; bases unmatched to any gene: 7. Germline V gene data show CDR1 as LNHDA and CDR2 as SQIVND (reference sequence). The CDR3 DNA reads TGTGCCAGTACCAGACAGGGCCGGCAGCCCCAGCATTTT. As protein: CASTRQGRQPQHF.

This clone was detected only once. The gene calls are TRBV14 and TRBJ1-2, with a weak D call TRBD1 (5 bases). V shed 1 base and J shed 4 bases, with 10 bases lying between them. Looked up from germline, CDR1 is SGHDN and CDR2 is FVKESK. This CDR3 region has 14 residues. CDR3 nucleotide sequence: TGTGCCAGCAGCCAAGTCGGGGGTTCCTATGGCTACACCTTC. It yields the protein CASSQVGGSYGYTF.

V and J are TRBV5-1 and TRBJ2-2, with D perhaps TRBD2 (5 bases). This CDR3 contains 15 residues. Trimming removed 4 bases from V and 4 bases from J, with 14 bases in between. CDR1 and CDR2 from the germline V gene are SGHRS and YFSETQ. CDR3 region: CASSRLGDPTGELFF. The CDR3 DNA sequence: TGCGCCAGCAGCCGGTTGGGAGACCCCACCGGGGAGCTGTTTTTT.

This clone has just one count. The chain recombines TRBV29-1 with TRBJ1-2, with a possible D match to TRBD1 (5 bases). The CDR3 covers 15 residues. Trimming took off 0 bases at V and 1 base at J, with 12 bases between the two ends. CDR1 and CDR2 (germline): SQVTM, ANQGSEA. The CDR3 reads CSVEDLDRNNYGYTF. The CDR3 DNA reads as TGCAGCGTTGAAGATCTAGACAGAAATAACTATGGCTACACCTTC.

The chain recombines TRBV25-1 with TRBJ1-3, with TRBD1 identical over 7 bases. Germline V lookup: CDR1 MGHDK, CDR2 SYGVNS. CDR3 length: 14 amino acids. The V and J ends lost 3 bases and 1 base, in that order; junction bases with no gene match: 0. The CDR3 DNA follows: TGTGCCAGCAGTGACAGGGGGTCTGGAAACACCATATATTTT. This translates into CASSDRGSGNTIYF. Full variable domain (remainder filled in from reference TRBV25-1 and TRBJ1-3): EADIYQTPRYLVIGTGKKITLECSQTMGHDKMYWYQQDPGMELHLIHYSYGVNSTEKGDLSSESTVSRIRTEHFPLTLESARPSHTSQYLCASSDRGSGNTIYFGEGSWLTVV.

The rearrangement links TRBV18 to TRBJ2-3; 9 positions match TRBD2. V lost 5 bases, J lost 6 bases, and 18 bases stayed unmatched. Germline V lookup: CDR1 KGHSH, CDR2 LQKENI. This CDR3 is built from 18 residues. The CDR3 coding sequence is TGTGCCAGCTCAACTACCTATAGCGGGGGCAACCCCACCGATACGCAGTATTTT. Amino acids: CASSTTYSGGNPTDTQYF.